This T cell receptor (beta chain) was sequenced for a study of CD8 T cells in ankylosing spondylitis. Study results and limitations: Seven to nine highly homologous variants formed a TCR beta motif that appeared characteristic of ankylosing spondylitis blood.

This clonotype was seen more than once but under ten times. Its matching antigen is unknown. Trimming left V 2 bases short and J 0 bases short, with 8 bases between. The germline V gene encodes CDR1 SEHNR and CDR2 FQNEAQ (reference sequence). This CDR3 is 14 amino acids long. Each CDR3 protein gets one entry after TCRdb re-called the 5' RACE reads with MiXCR. Found here are roughly 100,000 distinct CDR3 sequences, roughly 8% of them singletons; the top ten hold nearly 10%. Material for sequencing was blood, either unsorted or a sorted T cell fraction (not recorded which). The clonotype originates from a male donor with ankylosing spondylitis or in good health (not recorded which). V gene TRBV7-9 combines with J gene TRBJ2-7; the D gene is possibly TRBD2 (5 bases). The CDR3 nucleotides read TGTGCCAGCAGCTTACAGGACTTCTCCTACGAGCAGTACTTC. This codes for CASSLQDFSYEQYF.